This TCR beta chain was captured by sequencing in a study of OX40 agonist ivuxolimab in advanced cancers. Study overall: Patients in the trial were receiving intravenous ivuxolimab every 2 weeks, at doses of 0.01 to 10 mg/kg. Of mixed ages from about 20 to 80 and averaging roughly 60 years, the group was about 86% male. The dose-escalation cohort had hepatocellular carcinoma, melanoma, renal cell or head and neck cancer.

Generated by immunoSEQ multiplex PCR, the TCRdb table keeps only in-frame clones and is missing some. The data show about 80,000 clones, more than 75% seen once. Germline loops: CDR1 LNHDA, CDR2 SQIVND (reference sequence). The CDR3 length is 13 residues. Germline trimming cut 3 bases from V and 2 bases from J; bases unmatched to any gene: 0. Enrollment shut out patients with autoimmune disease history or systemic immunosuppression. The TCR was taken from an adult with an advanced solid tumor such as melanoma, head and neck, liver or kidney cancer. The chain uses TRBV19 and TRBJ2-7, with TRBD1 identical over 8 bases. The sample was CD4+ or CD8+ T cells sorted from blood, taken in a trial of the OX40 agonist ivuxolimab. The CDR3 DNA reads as TGTGCCAGTAGTATGGACAGGGCCTACGAGCAGTACTTC. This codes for CASSMDRAYEQYF.